This TCR beta chain is from a study of early T cells in non-severe SARS-CoV-2 infection. Germline V gene data show CDR1 as MDHEN and CDR2 as SYDVKM. The V and J ends lost 3 bases and 7 bases respectively, with 9 bases between them. The CDR3 runs 12 residues. This clonotype ranks as medium-sized (0.01 to 0.1%). Its antigen is not known. Overall study results and limits: VDJdb matching, biased toward anti-spike CD8 responses, missed private and CD4 specificities.

Individual cDNA molecules received unique molecular identifiers during library preparation. TCRdb re-called the 5' RACE reads with MiXCR, one entry per CDR3 protein. The data contain nearly 45,000 distinct CDR3 sequences, 11% of them singletons. This receptor was obtained from an adult who was a healthcare worker with PCR-confirmed SARS-CoV-2 infection or an uninfected control (not recorded which). The J gene is TRBJ1-1, the V gene TRBV28; D unresolved. What was sequenced was whole blood. CDR3 region: CASSFQLNEAFF. The CDR3 DNA reads as TGTGCCAGCAGTTTTCAGCTTAATGAAGCTTTCTTT.